This TCR beta chain was profiled in a study of cytomegalovirus exposure and HLA in healthy donors. CDR1 and CDR2 (germline): LGHNA, YNFKEQ. The CDR3 has 16 amino acids. V lost 3 bases and J lost 7; bases outside the gene matches: 9. PCR involved 60 Vbeta and 13 Jbeta primers. Using immunoSEQ multiplex PCR, the repertoire was profiled, and TCRdb retains in-frame clones only, with some absent. The sample yields about 140,000 clones, roughly 80% seen once. This clone has only a few counts. The V and J genes are TRBV4-2 and TRBJ2-1, with 10 bases aligning to TRBD2. The clonotype was recovered from a man aged 40-50 years in good health and CMV-seropositive. The sequenced sample consisted of PBMCs. CDR3: CASSQRQGTSANEQFF. The CDR3, as DNA: TGTGCCAGCAGCCAGAGACAGGGGACTAGCGCGAATGAGCAGTTCTTC.